Given below is one TCR beta chain in context. The CDR3 runs to 12 residues. V was cut by 10 bases and J by 0 bases, with 9 bases left in between. The germline V gene has CDR1 SGHAT and CDR2 FQNNGV. The data stem from a study of blood T cell repertoires in COVID-19. Study overall: Samples of COVID-19 (acute and convalescent) were obtained from the United States, Italy and Spain. The cDNA or gDNA used as material had been derived from T cells, B-cell-depleted T cells, or PBMCs.

Allocation to cohorts depended on clinical history reported by the participants. All recovered Cohort 3 donors got two negative PCRs, got clearance, or saw symptom resolution. TCRdb keeps only in-frame clones here, not all; method: immunoSEQ multiplex PCR. The data hold roughly 250,000 clones, with approximately 83% observed a single time. This receptor was identified in a woman aged 25 to 39 who had recovered from COVID-19. Sequencing was carried out using PBMCs or T cells enriched from blood (not recorded which). J is TRBJ1-1 and V is TRBV11-2, with D perhaps TRBD1 (6 bases). CDR3 in amino acids: CATQGLNTEAFF. CDR3 DNA: TGTGCCACGCAGGGGCTGAACACTGAAGCTTTCTTT.